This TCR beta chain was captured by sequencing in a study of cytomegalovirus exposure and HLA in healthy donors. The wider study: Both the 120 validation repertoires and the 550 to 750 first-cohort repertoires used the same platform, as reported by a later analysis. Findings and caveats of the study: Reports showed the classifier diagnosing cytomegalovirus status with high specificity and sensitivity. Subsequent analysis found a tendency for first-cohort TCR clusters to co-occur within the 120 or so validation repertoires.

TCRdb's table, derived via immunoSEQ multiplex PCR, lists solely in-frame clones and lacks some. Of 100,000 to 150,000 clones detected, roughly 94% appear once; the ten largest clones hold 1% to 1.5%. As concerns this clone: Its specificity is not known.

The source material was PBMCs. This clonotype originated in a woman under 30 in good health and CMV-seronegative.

CDR3 sequence: CASSFTWDRGSPLHF. The CDR3 DNA reads as TGTGCCAGCAGCTTCACCTGGGACAGGGGTTCACCCCTCCACTTT. The chain is built from TRBV7-3 and TRBJ1-6, with 10 positions matching TRBD1. The CDR3 contains 15 residues. With V trimmed by 3 bases and J by 9 bases, 5 bases remained unmatched. Germline lookup yields CDR1 SGHTA and CDR2 FQGTGA.